This T cell receptor (beta chain) emerged from a study of cytomegalovirus exposure and HLA in healthy donors. V dropped 2 bases and J dropped 5 bases, with 18 bases sitting between them. The CDR3 has 17 amino acids. Germline V gives CDR1 ENHRY, CDR2 SYGVKD. Clones were sequenced by immunoSEQ multiplex PCR, and TCRdb holds only the in-frame ones, with some missing. The sample has 150,000 to 200,000 clones; about 80% are singletons. Sequenced input: PBMCs. The rearrangement joins TRBV10-3 to TRBJ1-4, with D possibly being TRBD1 (6 bases). The TCR originated in a man between 18 and 29 years old in good health and CMV-seropositive. The CDR3 DNA is TGTGCCATCAGTGAGGGACCGGTTGCGGGGGGCAATGAAAAACTGTTTTTT. Its protein product is CAISEGPVAGGNEKLFF.